These 22 T cell receptor beta chains originate from one sample sequenced in a study of blood T cell repertoires in COVID-19. Data came from immunoSEQ multiplex PCR; TCRdb stores just in-frame clones and leaves some out. This table holds 250,000 or so clones, 65% to 85% found once. Material: PBMCs or T cells enriched from blood (not recorded which). Receptor source: a man in his fifties who had recovered from COVID-19.

Comment on this clone: This sample includes further DNA sequences coding for the same CDR3. The chain carries TRBV30 and TRBJ1-2; maybe TRBD1 (6 bases). Germline V gives CDR1 GTSNPN, CDR2 SVGIG (reference sequence). CDR3 length: 15 residues. Trimming took 0 bases from V and 4 from J, leaving 15 bases between them. CDR3: CAWSVLRGRGYGYTF. The CDR3 DNA reads TGTGCCTGGAGTGTACTCAGGGGCCGTGGCTATGGCTACACCTTC.

V gene TRBV9 combines with J gene TRBJ1-5, with D perhaps TRBD1 (6 bases). The CDR3 loop spans 14 amino acids. Trimming took 5 bases from V and 7 from J, leaving 16 bases between them. Germline V gene sequence: CDR1 SGDLS, CDR2 YYNGEE. CDR3 nucleotide sequence: TGTGCCAGCAGTGGTATGGGGGGGGCCCAGCCCCAGCATTTT. This sequence encodes CASSGMGGAQPQHF.

The chain couples TRBV29-1 to TRBJ1-2, with D possibly matching TRBD1 (5 bases). The CDR3 runs to 16 residues. Germline values: CDR1 SQVTM, CDR2 ANQGSEA. V dropped 3 bases and J dropped 2 bases, with 19 bases sitting between them. DNA for the CDR3: TGCAGCGTTGAGGGAGGCCAAAGGGGAAAAAACTATGGCTACACCTTC. Its translation is CSVEGGQRGKNYGYTF.

Only one count was recorded for this clone. This sequence joins TRBV5-4 and TRBJ2-3; 7 bases fit TRBD2. V dropped 2 bases and J dropped 0; count of bases not matched to a gene: 6. Germline loops: CDR1 SGHNT, CDR2 YYREEE (reference sequence). The CDR3 consists of 16 residues. The CDR3 protein is CASSFPGGSSTDTQYF. In nucleotides, the CDR3 is TGTGCCAGCAGCTTCCCGGGGGGATCGAGCACAGATACGCAGTATTTT.

This clone turned up a few times. V is TRBV4-1 and J is TRBJ1-1; possible D gene TRBD1, 6 bases. CDR3 length: 15 amino acids. CDR1 and CDR2 from the germline V gene are MGHRA and YSYEKL. Trimming removed 3 bases from V and 4 bases from J, with 15 bases in between. The CDR3 here is CASSQQGSVATEAFF. CDR3 DNA sequence: TGCGCCAGCAGCCAGCAGGGGAGTGTTGCCACTGAAGCTTTCTTT.

The chain couples TRBV24-1 to TRBJ2-3, with TRBD1 matching over 8 bases. Germline trimming cut 7 bases from V and 4 bases from J; bases unmatched to any gene: 3. The CDR3 is made up of 13 amino acids. The germline CDR1 and CDR2 sequences are KGHDR and SFDVKD. CDR3 loop: CATSAGGADTQYF. DNA for the CDR3: TGTGCCACCAGCGCAGGGGGCGCAGATACGCAGTATTTT.

This clone was seen a handful of times. This chain uses TRBV18 with TRBJ2-4; 11 nucleotides match TRBD1. Germline trimming cut 1 base from V and 5 bases from J; bases unmatched to any gene: 1. Germline V gene data show CDR1 as KGHSH and CDR2 as LQKENI. This CDR3 has 15 amino acids. The CDR3 reads CASSPQGQGENIQYF. CDR3 sequence (DNA): TGTGCCAGCTCACCACAGGGACAGGGGGAAAACATTCAGTACTTC.

The genes are TRBV5-6 and TRBJ1-5, with 7 positions matching TRBD1. CDR3 length: 15 amino acids. With 4 bases clipped from V and 0 bases from J, the junction kept 4 bases outside the gene matches. CDR1 and CDR2 from the germline V gene are SGHDT and YYEEEE. The CDR3 here is CASSTGQLSNQPQHF. CDR3 in DNA: TGTGCCAGCAGCACGGGACAGCTTAGCAATCAGCCCCAGCATTTT.

As to this clone: This may be a read error, as it is one base from a much larger clone. The chain carries TRBV27 and TRBJ2-1, with a possible D match to TRBD1 (6 bases). The CDR3 totals 14 residues. Germline lookup yields CDR1 MNHEY and CDR2 SMNVEV (reference sequence). The ends were cut back, 5 bases at V and 1 base at J, with 9 bases in the middle. CDR3 amino acids: CASSKQGSYNEQFF. The CDR3 coding sequence is TGTGCCAGCAGTAAACAGGGATCCTACAATGAGCAGTTCTTC.

The chain is built from TRBV27 and TRBJ1-2; TRBD1 aligns across 9 bases. The CDR3 totals 13 residues. The germline V gene encodes CDR1 MNHEY and CDR2 SMNVEV (reference sequence). V shed 5 bases and J 5 bases; nucleotides not matched to a gene: 3. CDR3 in DNA: TGTGCCAGCAGTCTGGACAGGGGTTATGGCTACACCTTC. This codes for CASSLDRGYGYTF.

This clone has only one observation. The chain carries TRBV27 and TRBJ2-7; 7 nucleotides line up with TRBD1. The CDR3 runs to 13 residues. Germline CDR1 reads MNHEY; CDR2 reads SMNVEV (reference sequence). Trimming cost V 5 bases and J 3 bases; bases outside gene matches: 4. Here the CDR3 DNA reads TGTGCCAGCAGTAGTGCAGGGGGCTACGAGCAGTACTTC. This translates into CASSSAGGYEQYF.

V and J are TRBV28 and TRBJ2-4; no definite D call. Germline V gene lookup returns CDR1 MDHEN and CDR2 SYDVKM. Deletions cut 5 bases from V and 8 bases from J, with 10 bases between. CDR3 length equals 12 residues. Here the CDR3 reads CASSVSEYIQYF. The CDR3 bases are TGTGCCAGCAGTGTGAGTGAGTACATTCAGTACTTC.

V usage is TRBV5-1 and J usage is TRBJ2-7; 10 nucleotides align to TRBD1. The CDR3 runs 14 residues. Losses at the gene ends were 3 bases for V and 5 bases for J; bases not matched to a gene: 5. Germline assignment: CDR1 SGHRS and CDR2 YFSETQ. The CDR3 spells CASSSGTGDHEQYF. The CDR3 coding sequence is TGCGCCAGCAGCTCGGGGACAGGGGACCACGAGCAGTACTTC.

The chain recombines TRBV7-9 with TRBJ1-2, with D perhaps TRBD1 (5 bases). V lost 1 base and J lost 8, with 14 bases in between. Germline V CDR1 and CDR2: SEHNR, FQNEAQ (reference sequence). The CDR3 is 14 amino acids. CDR3 sequence reads: CASSLDQGSGGYTF. CDR3 DNA sequence: TGTGCCAGCAGCTTAGACCAGGGCTCGGGCGGCTACACCTTC. The whole variable domain, filled in from reference TRBV7-9 and TRBJ1-2, reads DTGVSQNPRHKITKRGQNVTFRCDPISEHNRLYWYRQTLGQGPEFLTYFQNEAQLEKSRLLSDRFSAERPKGSFSTLEIQRTEQGDSAMYLCASSLDQGSGGYTFGSGTRLTVV.

The chain is built from TRBV28 and TRBJ1-5, with D possibly matching TRBD1 (5 bases). The CDR3 consists of 15 residues. V was cut by 6 bases and J by 6 bases, with 18 bases left in between. Germline CDR1 reads MDHEN; CDR2 reads SYDVKM. CDR3 region: CASRLGQGRIQPQHF. CDR3 DNA sequence: TGTGCCAGCAGGCTAGGGCAGGGTAGGATTCAGCCCCAGCATTTT.

The chain couples TRBV27 to TRBJ1-6; D gene uncertain. Germline CDR1 reads MNHEY; CDR2 reads SMNVEV (reference sequence). Deletions cut 0 bases from V and 7 bases from J, with 4 bases between. The CDR3 spans 13 residues. Here the CDR3 reads CASSLSSNSPLHF. The CDR3 DNA reads TGTGCCAGCAGTTTATCGTCGAATTCACCCCTCCACTTT.

J is TRBJ1-4 and V is TRBV7-8, with D unclear. Per the germline V gene, CDR1 is SGHVS and CDR2 is FQNEAQ. V was cut by 1 base and J by 8 bases, with 14 bases left in between. CDR3 size: 15 residues. DNA for the CDR3: TGTGCCAGCAGCTTAGACCTTTATGGGGAGGAAAAACTGTTTTTT. It encodes CASSLDLYGEEKLFF.

V usage is TRBV4-1 and J usage is TRBJ1-2, with unresolved D. CDR3 length: 16 amino acids. The V gene lost 1 base and the J gene lost 2 bases, with 14 bases spanning the gap. Germline V CDR1 and CDR2: MGHRA, YSYEKL. The chain's CDR3 is CASSQVHGPSNYGYTF. The CDR3 DNA reads TGCGCCAGCAGCCAAGTCCACGGTCCCTCCAACTATGGCTACACCTTC.

J is TRBJ1-1 and V is TRBV6-4; D unclear. Trimming removed 4 bases at V and 2 bases at J, with 8 bases between. CDR3 length: 13 residues. Germline V gives CDR1 MRHNA, CDR2 SNTAGT. The CDR3 DNA sequence: TGTGCCAGCAGTGCTGAGTCTAACACTGAAGCTTTCTTT. Translation: CASSAESNTEAFF.

V and J are TRBV14 and TRBJ1-5; possibly TRBD1 for D (5 bases). The CDR3 extends over 18 amino acids. V was cut by 3 bases and J by 0 bases, with 18 bases left in between. The V gene's germline CDR1 is SGHDN and CDR2 FVKESK. The CDR3: CASSQGGGEVYSNQPQHF. DNA for the CDR3: TGTGCCAGCAGCCAGGGGGGGGGAGAGGTATATAGCAATCAGCCCCAGCATTTT. Together with reference TRBV14 and TRBJ1-5, the CDR3 gives the full variable domain: EAGVTQFPSHSVIEKGQTVTLRCDPISGHDNLYWYRRVMGKEIKFLLHFVKESKQDESGMPNNRFLAERTGGTYSTLKVQPAELEDSGVYFCASSQGGGEVYSNQPQHFGDGTRLSIL.

The chain is built from TRBV7-2 and TRBJ2-5; tentatively, D is TRBD2 (5 bases). V was trimmed by 1 base and J by 1 base, leaving 13 bases between them. Germline-derived CDR1 and CDR2 are SGHTA and FQGNSA. The CDR3 runs 16 residues. CDR3 amino acids: CASSLVRAGGQETQYF. The DNA of the CDR3 is TGTGCCAGCAGCTTAGTGAGGGCAGGAGGCCAAGAGACCCAGTACTTC.

This clone has only a few counts. The chain is built from TRBV4-2 and TRBJ2-5, with D possibly TRBD1 on 6 matching bases. V was clipped by 4 bases and J by 1 base, with 10 bases between them. CDR1 and CDR2 from the germline V gene are LGHNA and YNFKEQ. This CDR3 has 14 amino acids. The CDR3 reads CASSLGTLQETQYF. The CDR3 nucleotides read TGTGCCAGCAGCCTGGGGACACTCCAAGAGACCCAGTACTTC.